This T cell receptor beta chain originates from a study of cytomegalovirus exposure and HLA in healthy donors. The PCR was carried out with 60 Vbeta primers and 13 Jbeta primers. Clones were read by immunoSEQ multiplex PCR, and TCRdb kept only the in-frame ones, dropping some. The repertoire holds roughly 71,000 clones, just under 75% seen once, with 10% to 12% in the top ten. J lost 5 bases, V lost 0 bases, and 1 base had no gene match. The CDR3 extends over 14 amino acids. Germline V gives CDR1 GTSNPN, CDR2 SVGIG (reference sequence). This sequence joins TRBV30 and TRBJ2-2; 9 bases are a match to TRBD2. The specimen was PBMCs. The receptor comes from a human donor in good health. The CDR3 DNA reads TGTGCCTGGAGTGTTGGACTAGCGACCGGGGAGCTGTTTTTT. Translating gives CAWSVGLATGELFF.